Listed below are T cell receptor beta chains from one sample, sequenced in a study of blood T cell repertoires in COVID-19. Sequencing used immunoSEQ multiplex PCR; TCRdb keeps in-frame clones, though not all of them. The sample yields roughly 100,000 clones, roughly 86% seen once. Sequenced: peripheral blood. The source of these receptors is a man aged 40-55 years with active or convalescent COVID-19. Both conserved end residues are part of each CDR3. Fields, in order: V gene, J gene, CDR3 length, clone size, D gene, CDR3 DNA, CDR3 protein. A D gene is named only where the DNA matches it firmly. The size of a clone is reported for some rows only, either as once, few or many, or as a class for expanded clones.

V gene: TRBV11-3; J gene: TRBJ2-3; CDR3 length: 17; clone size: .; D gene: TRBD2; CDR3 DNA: TGTGCCAGCAGCTTAGGGGGGACTAGCACGACAGCAGATACGCAGTATTTT; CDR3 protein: CASSLGGTSTTADTQYF
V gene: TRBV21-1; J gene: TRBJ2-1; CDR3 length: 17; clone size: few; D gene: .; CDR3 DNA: TGTGCCAGCAGCAAAGAACGCGGGGTTGACTCCTACAATGAGCAGTTCTTC; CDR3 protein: CASSKERGVDSYNEQFF
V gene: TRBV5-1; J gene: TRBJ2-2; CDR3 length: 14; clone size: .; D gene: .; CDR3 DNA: TGCGCCAGCAGCTTGGCCGCGAACACCGGGGAGCTGTTTTTT; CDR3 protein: CASSLAANTGELFF
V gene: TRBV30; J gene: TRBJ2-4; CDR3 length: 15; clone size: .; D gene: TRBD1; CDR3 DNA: TGTGCCTGGAGTGAACAGGGGGGTGCCAAAAACATTCAGTACTTC; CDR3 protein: CAWSEQGGAKNIQYF
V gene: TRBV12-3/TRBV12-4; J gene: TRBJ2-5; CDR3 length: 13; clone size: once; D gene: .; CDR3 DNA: TGTGCCAGCAGTTTCGATCCTAGTATGATCCAGTACTTC; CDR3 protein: CASSFDPSMIQYF
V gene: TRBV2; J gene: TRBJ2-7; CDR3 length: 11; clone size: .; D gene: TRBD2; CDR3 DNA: TGTGCCAGCTTACGGGGGGAGGAGCAGTACTTC; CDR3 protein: CASLRGEEQYF
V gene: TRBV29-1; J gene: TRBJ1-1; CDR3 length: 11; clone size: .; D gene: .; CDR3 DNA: TGCAGCGTTGAACAACTCACTGAAGCTTTCTTT; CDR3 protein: CSVEQLTEAFF
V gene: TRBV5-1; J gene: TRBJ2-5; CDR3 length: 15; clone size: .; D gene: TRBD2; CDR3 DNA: TGCGCCAGCAGCTTGGGGCGGGGGGCCCAAGAGACCCAGTACTTC; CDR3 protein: CASSLGRGAQETQYF
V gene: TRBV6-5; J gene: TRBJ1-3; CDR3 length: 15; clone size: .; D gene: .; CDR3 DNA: TGTGCCAGCAGTTACTCGTCAGGGTCGGGTAACACCATATATTTT; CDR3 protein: CASSYSSGSGNTIYF
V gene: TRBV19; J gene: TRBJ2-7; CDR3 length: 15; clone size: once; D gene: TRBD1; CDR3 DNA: TGTGCCAGTAACAGGACAGGGTTTGGGTCCTACGAGCAGTACTTC; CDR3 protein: CASNRTGFGSYEQYF
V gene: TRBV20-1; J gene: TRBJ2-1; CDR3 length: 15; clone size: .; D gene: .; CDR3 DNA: TGCAGTGCTCGTGCCTGGCAGGGGATCAACAATGAGCAGTTCTTC; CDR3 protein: CSARAWQGINNEQFF
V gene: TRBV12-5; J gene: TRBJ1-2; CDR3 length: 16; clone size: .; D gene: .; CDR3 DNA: TGTGCTAGTGGTTTGGTACCCTCAAGCCTTAACTATGGCTACACCTTC; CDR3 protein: CASGLVPSSLNYGYTF
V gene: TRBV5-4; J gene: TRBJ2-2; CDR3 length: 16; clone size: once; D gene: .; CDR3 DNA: TGTGCCAGCAGCTATGACATGCCCCGAAACACCGGGGAGCTGTTTTTT; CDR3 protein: CASSYDMPRNTGELFF
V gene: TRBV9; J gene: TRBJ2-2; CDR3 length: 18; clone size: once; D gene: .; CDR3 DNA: TGTGCCAGCAGCCTTATACCGGGACAAAGTGGGTTGACCGGGGAGCTGTTTTTT; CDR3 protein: CASSLIPGQSGLTGELFF
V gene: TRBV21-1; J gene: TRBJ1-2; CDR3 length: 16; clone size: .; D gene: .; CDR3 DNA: TGTGCCAGCAGCAAAAACCGGGGGAGGGGCTACTATGGCTACACCTTC; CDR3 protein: CASSKNRGRGYYGYTF
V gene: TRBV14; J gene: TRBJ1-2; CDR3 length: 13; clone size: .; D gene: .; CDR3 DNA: TGTGCCAGCAGCCAAGAGTCGGGTTTGGGCTACACCTTC; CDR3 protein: CASSQESGLGYTF
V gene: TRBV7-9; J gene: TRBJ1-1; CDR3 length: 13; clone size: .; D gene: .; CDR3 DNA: TGTGCCAGCAGTTCACTCGAGAACACTGAAGCTTTCTTT; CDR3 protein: CASSSLENTEAFF